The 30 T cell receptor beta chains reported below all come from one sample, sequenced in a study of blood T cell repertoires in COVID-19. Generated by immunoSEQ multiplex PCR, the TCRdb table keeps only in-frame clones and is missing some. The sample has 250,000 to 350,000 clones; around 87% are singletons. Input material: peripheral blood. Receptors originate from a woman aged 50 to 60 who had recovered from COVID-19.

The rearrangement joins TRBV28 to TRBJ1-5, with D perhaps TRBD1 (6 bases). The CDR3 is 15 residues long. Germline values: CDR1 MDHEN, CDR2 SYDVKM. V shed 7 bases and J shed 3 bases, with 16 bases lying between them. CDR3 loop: CASKVPDRTNQPQHF. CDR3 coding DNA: TGTGCCAGCAAGGTCCCAGACAGGACCAATCAGCCCCAGCATTTT.

The CDR3 loop is CGKAVSYNEQFF. The CDR3 nucleotides are TGTGGCAAGGCGGTCTCCTACAATGAGCAGTTCTTC. The chain employs TRBV6-5 and TRBJ2-1; D not resolved. CDR3 length equals 12 residues. The V gene's germline CDR1 is MNHEY and CDR2 SVGAGI.

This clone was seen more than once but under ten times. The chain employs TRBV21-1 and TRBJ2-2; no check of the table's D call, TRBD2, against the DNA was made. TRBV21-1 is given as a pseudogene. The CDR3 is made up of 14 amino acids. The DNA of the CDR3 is TGTGCCAGCAGCAAAGGCGGGTGGACCGGGGAGCTGTTTTTT. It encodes CASSKGGWTGELFF.

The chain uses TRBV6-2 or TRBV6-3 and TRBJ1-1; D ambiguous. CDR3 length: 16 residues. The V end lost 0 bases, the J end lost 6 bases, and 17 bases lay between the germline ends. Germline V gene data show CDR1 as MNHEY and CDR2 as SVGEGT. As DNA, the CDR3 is TGTGCCAGCAGTTACTCGTCTACGTTCAGGAAAGCTGAAGCTTTCTTT. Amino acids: CASSYSSTFRKAEAFF.

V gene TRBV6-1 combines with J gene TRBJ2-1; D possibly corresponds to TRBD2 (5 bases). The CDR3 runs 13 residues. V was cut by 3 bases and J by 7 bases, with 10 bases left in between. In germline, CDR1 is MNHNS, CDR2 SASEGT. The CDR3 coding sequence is TGTGCCAGCAGTGACATCGGGGAGAATGAGCAGTTCTTC. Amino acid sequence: CASSDIGENEQFF.

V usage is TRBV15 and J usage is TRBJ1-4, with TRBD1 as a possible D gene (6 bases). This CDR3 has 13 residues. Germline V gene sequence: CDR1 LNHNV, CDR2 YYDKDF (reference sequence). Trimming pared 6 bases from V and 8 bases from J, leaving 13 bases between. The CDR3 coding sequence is TGTGCCACCAGTAAGGGGGTGAGAGAAAAACTGTTTTTT. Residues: CATSKGVREKLFF.

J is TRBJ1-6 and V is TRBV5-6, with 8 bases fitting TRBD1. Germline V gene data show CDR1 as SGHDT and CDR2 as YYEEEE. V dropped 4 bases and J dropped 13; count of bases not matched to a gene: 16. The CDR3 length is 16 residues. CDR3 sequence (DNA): TGTGCCAGCAGCGACGACAGGGGAGGGTGGGGTTCGCCCCTCCACTTT. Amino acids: CASSDDRGGWGSPLHF.

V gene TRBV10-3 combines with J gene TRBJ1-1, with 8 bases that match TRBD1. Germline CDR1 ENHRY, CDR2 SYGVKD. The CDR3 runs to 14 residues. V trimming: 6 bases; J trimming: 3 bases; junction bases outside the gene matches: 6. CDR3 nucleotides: TGTGCCATCAGCCACAGGGGGAGGGACACTGAAGCTTTCTTT. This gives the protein CAISHRGRDTEAFF.

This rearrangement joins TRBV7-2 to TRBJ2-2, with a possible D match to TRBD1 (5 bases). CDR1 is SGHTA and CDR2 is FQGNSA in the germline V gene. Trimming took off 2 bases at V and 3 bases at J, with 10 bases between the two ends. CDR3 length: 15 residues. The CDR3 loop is CASSLRGRHTGELFF. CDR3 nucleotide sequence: TGTGCCAGCAGCTTAAGGGGTCGGCACACCGGGGAGCTGTTTTTT.

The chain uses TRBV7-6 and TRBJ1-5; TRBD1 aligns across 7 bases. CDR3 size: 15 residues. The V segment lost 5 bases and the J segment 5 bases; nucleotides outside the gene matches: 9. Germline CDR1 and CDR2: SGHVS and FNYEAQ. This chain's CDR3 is CASSPDRAPHQPQHF. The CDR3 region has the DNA TGTGCCAGCAGCCCAGACAGGGCTCCCCATCAGCCCCAGCATTTT.

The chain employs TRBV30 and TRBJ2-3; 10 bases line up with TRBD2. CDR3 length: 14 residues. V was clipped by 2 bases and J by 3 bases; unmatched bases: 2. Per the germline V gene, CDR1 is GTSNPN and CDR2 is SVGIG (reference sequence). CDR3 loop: CAWSTSGVTDTQYF. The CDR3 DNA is TGTGCCTGGAGTACTAGCGGGGTTACAGATACGCAGTATTTT.

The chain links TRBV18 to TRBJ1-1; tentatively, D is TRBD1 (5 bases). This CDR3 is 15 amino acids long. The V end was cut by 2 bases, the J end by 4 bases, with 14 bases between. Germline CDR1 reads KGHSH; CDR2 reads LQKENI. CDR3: CASSPRSHGGTEAFF. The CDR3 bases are TGTGCCAGCTCACCAAGGTCGCACGGGGGCACTGAAGCTTTCTTT.

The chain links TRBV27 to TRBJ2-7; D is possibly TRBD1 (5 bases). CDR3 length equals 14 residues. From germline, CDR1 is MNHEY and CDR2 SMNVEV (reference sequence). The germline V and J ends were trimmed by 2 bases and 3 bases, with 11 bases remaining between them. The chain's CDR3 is CASSLRQGLYEQYF. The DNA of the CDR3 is TGTGCCAGCAGTTTACGGCAGGGTCTCTACGAGCAGTACTTC.

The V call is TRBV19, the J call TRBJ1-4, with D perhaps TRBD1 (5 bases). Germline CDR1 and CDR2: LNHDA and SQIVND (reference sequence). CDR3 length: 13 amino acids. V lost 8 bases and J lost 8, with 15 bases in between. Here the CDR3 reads CASGQRGKEKLFF. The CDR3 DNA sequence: TGTGCCAGTGGGCAGCGGGGGAAAGAAAAACTGTTTTTT.

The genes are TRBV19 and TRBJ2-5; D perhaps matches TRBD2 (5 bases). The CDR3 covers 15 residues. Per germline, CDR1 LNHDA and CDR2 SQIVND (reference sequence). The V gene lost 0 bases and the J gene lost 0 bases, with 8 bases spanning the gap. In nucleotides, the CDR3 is TGTGCCAGTAGTATAGATCTGGAGGACCAAGAGACCCAGTACTTC. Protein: CASSIDLEDQETQYF.

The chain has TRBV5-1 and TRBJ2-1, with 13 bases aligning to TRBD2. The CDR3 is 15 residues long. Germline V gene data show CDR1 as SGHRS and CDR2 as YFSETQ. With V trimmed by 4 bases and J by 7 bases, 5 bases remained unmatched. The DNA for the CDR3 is TGCGCCAGCAGCGACGGGACTAGCGGGATGAATGAGCAGTTCTTC. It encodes CASSDGTSGMNEQFF.

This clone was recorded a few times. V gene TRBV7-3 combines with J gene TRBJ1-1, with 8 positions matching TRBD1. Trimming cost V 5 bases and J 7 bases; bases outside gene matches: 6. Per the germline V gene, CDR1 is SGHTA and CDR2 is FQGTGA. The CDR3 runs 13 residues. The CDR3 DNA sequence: TGTGCCAGCAGCCTCAGGGGGCATGGTGAAGCTTTCTTT. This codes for CASSLRGHGEAFF.

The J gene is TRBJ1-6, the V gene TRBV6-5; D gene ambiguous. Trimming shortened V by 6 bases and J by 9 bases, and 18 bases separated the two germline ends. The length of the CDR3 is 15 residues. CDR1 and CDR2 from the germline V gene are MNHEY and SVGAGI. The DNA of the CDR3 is TGTGCCAGCAGAATCAGTGGGCTGATACCTTCACCCCTCCACTTT. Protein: CASRISGLIPSPLHF.

In DNA form, the CDR3 reads TGCGCCAGCAGCCAAGACAGGCGCCCACACCCTGGCTACACCTTC. Translation gives CASSQDRRPHPGYTF. The chain is built from TRBV4-3 and TRBJ1-2; D is unclear. The germline CDR1 and CDR2 sequences are LGHNA and YSLEER. Trimming took 0 bases from V and 7 from J, leaving 15 bases between them. The CDR3 sequence is 15 residues long.

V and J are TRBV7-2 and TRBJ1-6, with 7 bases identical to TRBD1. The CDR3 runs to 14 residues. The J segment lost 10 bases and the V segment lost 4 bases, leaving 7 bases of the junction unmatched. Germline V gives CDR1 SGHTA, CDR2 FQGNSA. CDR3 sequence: CASSSRWTGSPLHF. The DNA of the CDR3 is TGTGCCAGCAGCTCCCGTTGGACAGGATCACCCCTCCACTTT.

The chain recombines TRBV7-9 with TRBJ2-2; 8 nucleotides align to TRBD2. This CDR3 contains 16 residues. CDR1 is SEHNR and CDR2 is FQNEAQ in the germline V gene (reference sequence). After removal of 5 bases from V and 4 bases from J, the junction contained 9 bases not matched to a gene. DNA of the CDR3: TGTGCCAGCAGCAGTTATAGGACTAGCATCACCGGGGAGCTGTTTTTT. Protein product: CASSSYRTSITGELFF.

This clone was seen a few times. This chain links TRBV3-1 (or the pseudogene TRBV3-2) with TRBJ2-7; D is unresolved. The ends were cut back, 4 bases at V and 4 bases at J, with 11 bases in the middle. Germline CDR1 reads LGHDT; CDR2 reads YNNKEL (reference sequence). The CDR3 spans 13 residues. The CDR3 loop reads CASSPGPEYEQYF. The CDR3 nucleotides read TGTGCCAGCAGCCCGGGTCCGGAATACGAGCAGTACTTC.

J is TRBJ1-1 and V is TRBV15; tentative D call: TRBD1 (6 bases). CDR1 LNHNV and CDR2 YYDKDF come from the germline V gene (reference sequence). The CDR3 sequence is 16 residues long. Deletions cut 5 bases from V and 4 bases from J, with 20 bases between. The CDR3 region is CATSGIQGWPSTEAFF. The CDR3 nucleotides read TGTGCCACCAGCGGAATACAGGGATGGCCAAGCACTGAAGCTTTCTTT.

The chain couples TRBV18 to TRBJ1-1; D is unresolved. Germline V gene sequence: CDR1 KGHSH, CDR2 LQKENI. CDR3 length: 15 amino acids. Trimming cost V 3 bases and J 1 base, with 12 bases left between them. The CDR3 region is CASSPTTRKNTEAFF. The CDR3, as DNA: TGTGCCAGCTCACCGACAACACGGAAGAACACTGAAGCTTTCTTT.

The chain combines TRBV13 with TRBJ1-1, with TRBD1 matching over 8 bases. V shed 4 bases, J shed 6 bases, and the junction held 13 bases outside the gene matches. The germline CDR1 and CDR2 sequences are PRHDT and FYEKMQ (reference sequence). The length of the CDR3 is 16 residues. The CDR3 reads CASSYGQGVGGSEAFF. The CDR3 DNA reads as TGTGCCAGCAGCTACGGACAGGGCGTAGGTGGTTCTGAAGCTTTCTTT.

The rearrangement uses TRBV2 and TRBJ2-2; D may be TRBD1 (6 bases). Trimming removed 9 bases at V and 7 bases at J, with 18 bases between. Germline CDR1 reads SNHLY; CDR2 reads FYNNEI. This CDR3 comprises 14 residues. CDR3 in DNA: TGTGCCAGTAGGGAGAGGGGGTTTGGCGGGGAGCTGTTTTTT. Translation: CASRERGFGGELFF.

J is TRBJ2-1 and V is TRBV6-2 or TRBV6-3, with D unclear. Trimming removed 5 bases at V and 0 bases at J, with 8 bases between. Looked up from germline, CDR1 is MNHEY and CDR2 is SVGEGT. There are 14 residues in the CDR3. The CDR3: CASSLESSYNEQFF. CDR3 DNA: TGTGCCAGCAGTCTGGAGAGCTCCTACAATGAGCAGTTCTTC.

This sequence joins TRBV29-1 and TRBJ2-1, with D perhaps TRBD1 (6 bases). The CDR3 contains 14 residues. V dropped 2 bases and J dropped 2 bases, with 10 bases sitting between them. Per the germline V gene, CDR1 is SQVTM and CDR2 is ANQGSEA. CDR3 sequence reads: CSVERTEPYNEQFF. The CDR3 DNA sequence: TGCAGCGTTGAACGGACAGAACCCTACAATGAGCAGTTCTTC.

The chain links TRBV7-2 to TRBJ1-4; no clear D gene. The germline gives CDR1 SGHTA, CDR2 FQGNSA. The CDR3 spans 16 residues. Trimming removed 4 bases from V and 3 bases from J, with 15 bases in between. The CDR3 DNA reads TGTGCCAGCAGCTCTGGGCCTCGGGGAGCTAATGAAAAACTGTTTTTT. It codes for CASSSGPRGANEKLFF.

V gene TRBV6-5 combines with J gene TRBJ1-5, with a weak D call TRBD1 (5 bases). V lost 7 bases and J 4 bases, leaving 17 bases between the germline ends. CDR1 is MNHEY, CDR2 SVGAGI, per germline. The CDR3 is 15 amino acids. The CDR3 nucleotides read TGTGCCAGCAAACCGACAGAATGGTCAAATCAGCCCCAGCATTTT. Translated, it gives CASKPTEWSNQPQHF.